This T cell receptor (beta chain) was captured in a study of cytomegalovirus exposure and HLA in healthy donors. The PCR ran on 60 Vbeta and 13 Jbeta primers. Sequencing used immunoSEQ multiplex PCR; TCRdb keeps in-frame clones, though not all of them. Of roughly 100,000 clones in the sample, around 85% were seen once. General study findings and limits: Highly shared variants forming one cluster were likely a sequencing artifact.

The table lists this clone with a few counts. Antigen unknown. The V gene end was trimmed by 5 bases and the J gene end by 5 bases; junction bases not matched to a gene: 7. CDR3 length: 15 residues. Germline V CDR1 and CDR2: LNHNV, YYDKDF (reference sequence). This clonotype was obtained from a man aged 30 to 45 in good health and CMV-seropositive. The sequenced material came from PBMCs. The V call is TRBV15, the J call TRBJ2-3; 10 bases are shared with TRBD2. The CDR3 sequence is CATSPGLARGDTQYF. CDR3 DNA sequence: TGTGCCACCAGCCCGGGACTAGCGAGGGGAGATACGCAGTATTTT.